These 5 T cell receptor beta chains were sequenced from one sample in a study of graft-versus-host responses after intestinal transplantation. The protocol was immunoSEQ multiplex PCR, while the TCRdb copy is restricted to in-frame clones and leaves out a portion. The sample contains 84,000 or so clones, more than 90% of which appear only once. Their antigens remain unidentified. This specimen was unstimulated CD4+ T cells sorted from spleen or lymph node cells, taken before intestinal transplant. These receptors all stem from a human donor who received an intestinal transplant.

DNA of the CDR3: TGTGCCAGCTCACCACAGGGGACCTACGAGCAGTACTTC. Translation: CASSPQGTYEQYF. The V and J genes are TRBV18 and TRBJ2-7, with D perhaps TRBD1 (5 bases). This CDR3 is 13 amino acids long. The germline V gene encodes CDR1 KGHSH and CDR2 LQKENI. The V end was cut by 1 base, the J end by 2 bases, with 6 bases between.

The chain is built from TRBV29-1 and TRBJ2-7; 7 bases agree with TRBD2. Germline trimming cut 5 bases from V and 2 bases from J; bases unmatched to any gene: 9. CDR1 is SQVTM, CDR2 ANQGSEA, per germline. The CDR3 spans 14 residues. CDR3 coding DNA: TGCAGCGTTCGGTCTGGCGGGGGAACCTACGAGCAGTACTTC. Its translation: CSVRSGGGTYEQYF.

The genes are TRBV19 and TRBJ2-3; TRBD1 agrees at 8 bases. In germline, CDR1 is LNHDA, CDR2 SQIVND (reference sequence). V lost 3 bases, J lost 4 bases, and 18 bases stayed unmatched. The length of the CDR3 is 19 residues. The DNA for the CDR3 is TGTGCCAGTAGTATCCCGCTCGGGACAGGCGGATATATATCAGATACGCAGTATTTT. This codes for CASSIPLGTGGYISDTQYF.

This sequence joins TRBV10-3 and TRBJ2-5; 11 bases match TRBD2. The ends lost 4 bases at V and 3 bases at J; junction bases unmatched: 1. CDR3 size: 14 residues. Germline V gene sequence: CDR1 ENHRY, CDR2 SYGVKD. CDR3 in amino acids: CAISGSGREETQYF. The CDR3 coding sequence is TGTGCCATCAGTGGTAGCGGGAGGGAAGAGACCCAGTACTTC.

This clone was detected only once. The rearrangement links TRBV27 to TRBJ2-7, with D maybe TRBD1 (7 bases). Trimming took 3 bases from V and 5 from J, leaving 11 bases between them. CDR3 length equals 13 residues. The germline gives CDR1 MNHEY, CDR2 SMNVEV (reference sequence). The CDR3 here is CASSFTRGDEQYF. CDR3 coding DNA: TGTGCCAGCAGTTTTACCAGGGGGGACGAGCAGTACTTC.